This T cell receptor beta chain was retrieved from a study of T cells after yellow fever vaccination. Study conclusions and caveats: At around 96% for CD4 and almost 90% for CD8, most primary-vaccination clones showed up again after the booster.

CDR1 and CDR2 from the germline V gene are SGHVS and FNYEAQ. The CDR3 has 13 residues. V was trimmed by 5 bases and J by 2 bases, leaving 10 bases between them. This clonotype showed up many times. By 5'RACE template switching, TCR cDNA was produced, with a universal primer site and UMIs added in the process. TCRdb itself ran the 5' RACE reads through MiXCR, one entry per CDR3 protein. Of roughly 26,000 distinct CDR3 sequences in the sample, 5.5% were seen once. This TCR was recovered from a man aged 30 to 39 who received the YFV17D yellow fever vaccine. The sample was PBMCs, either bulk or a sorted T-cell subset (CD4+, CD8+, memory, or dextramer-sorted; not recorded which), taken 15 days after the yellow fever booster vaccination. The V call is TRBV7-6, the J call TRBJ2-7; D could derive from TRBD1 or TRBD2 (6 bases each). This CDR3 reads CASSLGGTYEQYF. The CDR3 region has the DNA TGTGCCAGCAGCCTGGGGGGCACCTACGAGCAGTACTTC.